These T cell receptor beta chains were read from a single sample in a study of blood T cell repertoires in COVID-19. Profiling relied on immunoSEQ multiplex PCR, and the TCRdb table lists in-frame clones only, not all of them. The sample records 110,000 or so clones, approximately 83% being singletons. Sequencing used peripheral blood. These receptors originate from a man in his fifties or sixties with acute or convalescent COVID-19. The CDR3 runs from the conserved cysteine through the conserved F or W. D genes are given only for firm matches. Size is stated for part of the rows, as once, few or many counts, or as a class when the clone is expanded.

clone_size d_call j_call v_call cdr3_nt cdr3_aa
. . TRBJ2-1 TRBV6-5 TGTGCCAGCAGTTACTCTACCTCAGGGGATGAGCAGTTCTTC CASSYSTSGDEQFF
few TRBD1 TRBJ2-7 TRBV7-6 TGTGCCAGCAGCTTAGAGGGGACAGGGGCCTACGAGCAGTACTTC CASSLEGTGAYEQYF
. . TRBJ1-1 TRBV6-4 TGTGCCAGCAGTGACGTGGGCAGGCCACCTGCTGATGAAAACACTGAAGCTTTCTTT CASSDVGRPPADENTEAFF
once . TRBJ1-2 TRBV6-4 TGTGCCAGCAGTGACTCGTCGGCAGCCGACATCTATGGCTACACCTTC CASSDSSAADIYGYTF
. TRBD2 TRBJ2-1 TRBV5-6 TGTGCCAGCAGCTTGGCAAGGGAGGGCAAGCAGTTCTTC CASSLAREGKQFF
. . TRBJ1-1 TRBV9 TGTGCCAGCAGCTATAGTCCGAACACTGAAGCTTTCTTT CASSYSPNTEAFF
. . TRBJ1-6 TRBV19 TGTGCCAGTAGTATTGAGTCAGAGGTTAATTCACCCCTCCACTTT CASSIESEVNSPLHF
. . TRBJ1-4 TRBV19 TGTGCCAGTAGTCGGGGACTGGGGAATGAAAAACTGTTTTTT CASSRGLGNEKLFF
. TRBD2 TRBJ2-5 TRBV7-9 TGTGCCAGCAGCCCCTGGGCGGGAGGAACCGGGTACCAAGAGACCCAGTACTTC CASSPWAGGTGYQETQYF
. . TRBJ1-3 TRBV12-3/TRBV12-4 TGTGCCAGCAGTTCGTCGGCTGGAAACACCATATATTTT CASSSSAGNTIYF
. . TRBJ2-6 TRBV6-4 TGTGCCAGCAGTAAAACAGTTGAAGGGGCCAACGTCCTGACTTTC CASSKTVEGANVLTF
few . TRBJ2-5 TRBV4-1 TGCGCCAGCAGCCAAGATCTGGAGACCCAGTACTTC CASSQDLETQYF
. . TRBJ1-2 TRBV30 TGTGCCTGGAGTTGGGGGCAGGGCATCTATGGCTACACCTTC CAWSWGQGIYGYTF
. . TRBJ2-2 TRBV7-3 TGTGCCAGCAGCTTAAGCGGGCTGACCGGGGAGCTGTTTTTT CASSLSGLTGELFF
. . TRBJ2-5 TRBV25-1 TGTGCCAGCAGTGAAAGAGTGCAAGAGACCCAGTACTTC CASSERVQETQYF
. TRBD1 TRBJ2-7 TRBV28 TGTGCCAGCAATCGACAGGGCGGGTCCGAGCAGTACTTC CASNRQGGSEQYF
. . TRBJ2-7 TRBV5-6 TGTGCCAGCAGTGAAGGGAGCTCCTACGAGCAGTACTTC CASSEGSSYEQYF
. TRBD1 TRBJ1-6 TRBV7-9 TGTGCCAGCAGCAACCGACAGGGGCGAGCCCTCCACTTT CASSNRQGRALHF
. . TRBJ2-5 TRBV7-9 TGTGCCAGCAGCTTAGTATGGGGAGAGGGGGAAGAGACCCAGTACTTC CASSLVWGEGEETQYF
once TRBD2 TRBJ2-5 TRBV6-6 TGTGCCAGCAGCCTCGGGACTAGCGGGGGACAAGAGACCCAGTACTTC CASSLGTSGGQETQYF
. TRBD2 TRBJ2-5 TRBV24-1 TGTGCCACCAGTGACCGGCCGACTAGCGGGAGGGGGGAGACCCAGTACTTC CATSDRPTSGRGETQYF
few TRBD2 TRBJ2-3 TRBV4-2 TGTGCCAGCAGCCAAGAACTAGCGGGAGGACCAGATACGCAGTATTTT CASSQELAGGPDTQYF
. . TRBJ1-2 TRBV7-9 TGTGCCAGCAGCCGGGACACTAACTATGGCTACACCTTC CASSRDTNYGYTF
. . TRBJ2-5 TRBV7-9 TGTGCCAGCAGCTTAGCGTCAGGCCAAGAGACCCAGTACTTC CASSLASGQETQYF
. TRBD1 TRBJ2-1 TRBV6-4 TGTGCCAGCAGTGACTCCGGGACAGGTCACAATGAGCAGTTCTTC CASSDSGTGHNEQFF
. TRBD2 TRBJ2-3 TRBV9 TGTGCCAGCAGCGCTAGCGGGAGGGCCGTAGATACGCAGTATTTT CASSASGRAVDTQYF
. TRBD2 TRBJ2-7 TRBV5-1 TGCGCCAGCACCCCTAGCGGGTACTCCTACGAGCAGTACTTC CASTPSGYSYEQYF
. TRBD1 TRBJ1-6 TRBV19 TGTGCCAGTAGTACCGGACAGGGAACTTCACCCCTCCACTTT CASSTGQGTSPLHF
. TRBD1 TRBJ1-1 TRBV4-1 TGCGCCAGCAGCAGGGGGCGAACTGAAGCTTTCTTT CASSRGRTEAFF